The subject of this entry is one T cell receptor beta chain. Original processing notes: By means of reference gene primer amplification, nucleated cell counts were estimated. Some clones are missing from TCRdb's copy, which holds only in-frame ones; the method was immunoSEQ multiplex PCR. That table gives V, J and clone size, and the DNA gave D and trimming. Of approximately 130,000 clones in the sample, approximately 77% were seen once. The V and J ends lost 2 bases and 4 bases, in that order; junction bases with no gene match: 6. This CDR3 has 16 amino acids. In germline, CDR1 is SGHTA, CDR2 FQGNSA. The source of the sample is a study of blood T cell repertoires in COVID-19. Study-level information: Samples representing acute and convalescent COVID-19 were sourced from the United States, Italy and Spain. Sources were T cells, B-cell-depleted T cells, or PBMCs; the material itself was cDNA or gDNA.

This chain joins TRBV7-2 and TRBJ2-2; 8 bases agree with TRBD1. The clonotype originates from an elderly man with acute or convalescent COVID-19. Sequenced input: peripheral blood. The CDR3 sequence is CASSLQGAGTTGELFF. The CDR3 DNA sequence: TGTGCCAGCAGCTTACAGGGGGCTGGGACCACCGGGGAGCTGTTTTTT.